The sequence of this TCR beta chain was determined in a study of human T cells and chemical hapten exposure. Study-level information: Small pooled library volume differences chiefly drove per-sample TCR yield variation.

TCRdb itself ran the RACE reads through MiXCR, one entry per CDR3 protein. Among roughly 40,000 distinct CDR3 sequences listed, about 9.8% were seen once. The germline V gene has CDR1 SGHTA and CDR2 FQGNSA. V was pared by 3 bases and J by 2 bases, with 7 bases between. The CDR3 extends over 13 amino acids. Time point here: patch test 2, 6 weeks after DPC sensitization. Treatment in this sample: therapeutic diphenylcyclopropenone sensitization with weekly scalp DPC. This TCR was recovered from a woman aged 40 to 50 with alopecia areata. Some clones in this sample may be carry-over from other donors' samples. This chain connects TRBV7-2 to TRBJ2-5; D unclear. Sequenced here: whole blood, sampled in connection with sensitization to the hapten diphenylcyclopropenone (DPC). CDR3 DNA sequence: TGTGCCAGCAGCTTCTCTAGACAAGAGACCCAGTACTTC. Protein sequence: CASSFSRQETQYF.